The clone carrying this TCR beta chain was observed a few times. Its antigen remains unknown. Germline assignment: CDR1 DFQATT and CDR2 SNEGSKA (reference sequence). The CDR3 has 13 residues. The source of the sample is a study of post-analysis software for immune sequencing data. Overall study context: Recorded disease courses covered relapsing-remitting, secondary progressive and progressive-relapsing multiple sclerosis. Some patients had no subtype annotation. General observations from the study: Pronounced co-clustering by F measure was evident among identically batched samples. Included in a set of about five TRBV segments more frequent in patients than controls were TRBV5-6, TRBV5-1 and TRBV20-1. Versus controls, multiple sclerosis patients showed significantly lower diversity (normalized Chao1).

Unique-molecular-identifier-tagged TCR beta cDNA libraries were used. Hundreds of thousands of cDNA molecules came from about 1 to 10 million T cells. TCRdb processed the PCR reads anew with MiXCR; each CDR3 protein has one entry. In the table there are some 190,000 distinct CDR3 sequences, roughly 28% of which are singletons. Sequencing was carried out using blood. The TCR was taken from a girl aged 2 to 17 with multiple sclerosis. The J gene is TRBJ1-1, the V gene TRBV20-1; 8 bases are shared with TRBD1. The CDR3 DNA sequence: TGCAGCACCCGGGACAGGTTGGACACTGAAGCTTTCTTT. Translation gives CSTRDRLDTEAFF.